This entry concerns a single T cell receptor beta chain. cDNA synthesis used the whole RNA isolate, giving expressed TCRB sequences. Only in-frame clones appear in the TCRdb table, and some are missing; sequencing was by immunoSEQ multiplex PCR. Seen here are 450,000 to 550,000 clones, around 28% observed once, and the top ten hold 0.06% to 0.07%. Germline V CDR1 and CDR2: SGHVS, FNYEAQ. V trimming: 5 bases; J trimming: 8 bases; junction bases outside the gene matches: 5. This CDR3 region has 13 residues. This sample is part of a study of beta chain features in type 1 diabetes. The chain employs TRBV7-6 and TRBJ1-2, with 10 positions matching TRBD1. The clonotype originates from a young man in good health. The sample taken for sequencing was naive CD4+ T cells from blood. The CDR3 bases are TGTGCCAGCAGCACCGACAGGGGGCAAGGCTACACCTTC. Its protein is CASSTDRGQGYTF.